Below are 21 T cell receptor beta chains sequenced from a single sample in a study of blood T cell repertoires in COVID-19. Profiled with immunoSEQ multiplex PCR; TCRdb holds only in-frame clones, not every one. The sample yields around 180,000 clones, around three quarters seen once. The specimen sequenced was peripheral blood. Receptors originate from a man aged 55 to 70 with active or convalescent COVID-19.

The chain is built from TRBV18 and TRBJ2-2; 9 positions agree with TRBD2. From germline, CDR1 is KGHSH and CDR2 LQKENI. The CDR3 length is 16 residues. V lost 3 bases and J lost 1; bases outside the gene matches: 3. The CDR3 coding sequence is TGTGCCAGCTCACCCCTTAGCGGGGGGAACACCGGGGAGCTGTTTTTT. Protein product: CASSPLSGGNTGELFF.

V and J are TRBV5-1 and TRBJ2-1; a possible D gene is TRBD2 (6 bases). CDR3 length equals 15 residues. Germline values: CDR1 SGHRS, CDR2 YFSETQ. V shed 4 bases and J shed 2 bases, with 13 bases lying between them. The CDR3 DNA sequence: TGCGCCAGCAGCACAGCCGGGACTGCCTACAATGAGCAGTTCTTC. Translated, it gives CASSTAGTAYNEQFF.

This clone came up once. The chain has TRBV11-1 and TRBJ1-2; TRBD1 agrees at 8 bases. Trimming cost V 5 bases and J 4 bases; bases outside gene matches: 3. Germline V gives CDR1 SGHAT, CDR2 FQDESV (reference sequence). The CDR3 covers 13 residues. The CDR3: CASSKGQVYGYTF. For the CDR3, the DNA is TGTGCCAGCAGCAAGGGACAGGTCTATGGCTACACCTTC.

This clone appeared many times. The chain couples TRBV24-1 to TRBJ2-1, with 10 bases matching TRBD1. CDR3 length: 16 amino acids. The J segment lost 7 bases and the V segment lost 0 bases, leaving 5 bases of the junction unmatched. Germline loops: CDR1 KGHDR, CDR2 SFDVKD. The CDR3 DNA is TGTGCCACCAGTGATTTGCAGACAGGGGGCCGGAATGAGCAGTTCTTC. Translated: CATSDLQTGGRNEQFF.

This clone showed up just a few times. The chain recombines TRBV27 with TRBJ2-7, with 10 positions matching TRBD1. The J segment lost 2 bases and the V segment lost 4 bases, leaving 5 bases of the junction unmatched. The CDR3 totals 15 residues. Per the germline V gene, CDR1 is MNHEY and CDR2 is SMNVEV (reference sequence). In DNA form, the CDR3 reads TGTGCCAGCAGTTCCCCCGGGACAGGGGCCTACGAGCAGTACTTC. Its translation is CASSSPGTGAYEQYF.

Only one count was recorded for this clone. The chain links TRBV6-2 or TRBV6-3 to TRBJ1-2, with D perhaps TRBD1 (6 bases). The CDR3 contains 13 residues. CDR1 is MNHEY, CDR2 SVGEGT, per germline. The V end lost 7 bases, the J end lost 8 bases, and 17 bases lay between the germline ends. The CDR3 here is CASTPTGFDGYTF. The CDR3 DNA reads TGTGCCAGCACCCCAACAGGGTTTGACGGCTACACCTTC.

The V call is TRBV7-2, the J call TRBJ1-2, with 8 bases that match TRBD1. Losses at the gene ends were 5 bases for V and 7 bases for J; bases not matched to a gene: 12. The length of the CDR3 is 15 residues. Germline-derived CDR1 and CDR2 are SGHTA and FQGNSA. CDR3 sequence reads: CASSPRGQGLSGYTF. The DNA of the CDR3 is TGTGCCAGCAGCCCCCGCGGACAGGGATTGTCTGGCTACACCTTC.

The chain recombines TRBV6-5 with TRBJ2-7; a possible D gene is TRBD2 (6 bases). V lost 5 bases, J lost 1 base, and 15 bases lay in between. Germline-derived CDR1 and CDR2 are MNHEY and SVGAGI. The CDR3 consists of 15 residues. The DNA for the CDR3 is TGTGCCAGCAGTCCCCCGGCGGGAATGTCCTACGAGCAGTACTTC. This encodes CASSPPAGMSYEQYF.

This chain uses TRBV6-5 with TRBJ1-4; 9 bases are shared with TRBD1. The CDR3 sequence is 15 residues long. CDR1 and CDR2 (germline): MNHEY, SVGAGI. V lost 2 bases, J lost 5 bases, and 3 bases stayed unmatched. The CDR3 region is CASSYVGQGNEKLFF. DNA for the CDR3: TGTGCCAGCAGTTACGTTGGACAGGGGAATGAAAAACTGTTTTTT.

The chain is built from TRBV4-3 and TRBJ2-1, with 7 bases that match TRBD2. V lost 4 bases to trimming and J lost 5 bases; unmatched junction nucleotides: 8. Germline CDR1 reads LGHNA; CDR2 reads YSLEER. The CDR3 has 15 residues. This CDR3 is CASSLRGSLHNEQFF. DNA of the CDR3: TGCGCCAGCAGCCTCCGCGGGAGTCTTCACAATGAGCAGTTCTTC.

CDR3 region: CASSLPPYEQYF. The CDR3 coding sequence is TGTGCCAGCAGCCTTCCTCCCTACGAGCAGTACTTC. The rearrangement uses TRBV13 and TRBJ2-7; D ambiguous. Germline values: CDR1 PRHDT, CDR2 FYEKMQ (reference sequence). V lost 5 bases to trimming and J lost 2 bases, with 7 bases between them. This CDR3 spans 12 amino acids.

This chain links TRBV9 with TRBJ2-5, with 7 bases matching TRBD2. With 3 bases clipped from V and 8 bases from J, the junction kept 4 bases outside the gene matches. The germline CDR1 and CDR2 sequences are SGDLS and YYNGEE. This CDR3 has 12 residues. This CDR3 reads CASSGTSETQYF. CDR3 DNA sequence: TGTGCCAGCAGCGGGACTAGTGAAACCCAGTACTTC.

The chain recombines TRBV2 with TRBJ1-5, with a tentative D call TRBD1 (5 bases). The germline V gene encodes CDR1 SNHLY and CDR2 FYNNEI. The CDR3 extends over 13 amino acids. V was cut by 3 bases and J by 9 bases, with 12 bases left in between. The CDR3 loop reads CASSEEGTPPQHF. DNA of the CDR3: TGTGCCAGCAGTGAGGAGGGGACCCCGCCCCAGCATTTT.

The CDR3 protein is CATLRQGEAGELFF. The CDR3 region has the DNA TGTGCCACCCTGAGGCAGGGGGAGGCCGGGGAGCTGTTTTTT. This chain uses TRBV19 with TRBJ2-2, with D perhaps TRBD1 (7 bases). Trimming shortened V by 10 bases and J by 6 bases, and 18 bases separated the two germline ends. CDR1 is LNHDA, CDR2 SQIVND, per germline (reference sequence). The CDR3 loop spans 14 amino acids.

The chain has TRBV14 and TRBJ1-1; D might be TRBD1 (5 bases). V was shortened by 0 bases and J by 6 bases, with 17 bases between the two germline ends. Germline V lookup: CDR1 SGHDN, CDR2 FVKESK. The CDR3 is 16 amino acids. Here the CDR3 DNA reads TGTGCCAGCAGCCAAGATCTGGGCAGGGTTATTGCTGAAGCTTTCTTT. Its protein product is CASSQDLGRVIAEAFF.

J is TRBJ2-1 and V is TRBV9; TRBD2 matches 8 bases. The germline CDR1 and CDR2 sequences are SGDLS and YYNGEE. Trimming cost V 0 bases and J 7 bases; bases outside gene matches: 6. CDR3 length: 15 residues. The CDR3 here is CASSVGREGWNEQFF. DNA for the CDR3: TGTGCCAGCAGCGTAGGACGGGAGGGTTGGAATGAGCAGTTCTTC.

The chain is built from TRBV27 and TRBJ2-3, with TRBD2 matching over 10 bases. This CDR3 contains 13 residues. V was pared by 5 bases and J by 5 bases, with 1 base of the junction left unmatched. Germline CDR1 MNHEY, CDR2 SMNVEV (reference sequence). CDR3 in amino acids: CASSLAGVDTQYF. Written as DNA, the CDR3 is TGTGCCAGCAGTCTAGCGGGAGTAGATACGCAGTATTTT.

The chain carries TRBV29-1 and TRBJ1-2; D not certain. V lost 0 bases to trimming and J lost 4 bases, with 18 bases between them. From germline, CDR1 is SQVTM and CDR2 ANQGSEA. The CDR3 runs 16 residues. The CDR3 loop is CSVEDLRLPRGYGYTF. The DNA for the CDR3 is TGCAGCGTTGAAGATCTTAGGCTCCCGCGGGGCTATGGCTACACCTTC.

The rearrangement joins TRBV6-5 to TRBJ1-2; 8 nucleotides match TRBD1. CDR3 size: 14 residues. Trimming at V came to 6 bases and at J to 7 bases, leaving 10 bases not matched to a gene. Germline loops: CDR1 MNHEY, CDR2 SVGAGI. CDR3 in amino acids: CASRSPAGGAGYTF. In DNA form, the CDR3 reads TGTGCCAGCAGGTCCCCCGCAGGGGGCGCTGGCTACACCTTC.

This chain joins TRBV2 and TRBJ1-4; D not certain. CDR3 length equals 12 residues. The germline CDR1 and CDR2 sequences are SNHLY and FYNNEI. Deletions cut 7 bases from V and 7 bases from J, with 10 bases between. The CDR3 spells CASNGGFEKLFF. The CDR3, as DNA: TGTGCCAGCAACGGCGGGTTTGAAAAACTGTTTTTT.

The gene calls are TRBV3-1 (or the pseudogene TRBV3-2) and TRBJ1-2; no clear D. The germline CDR1 and CDR2 sequences are LGHDT and YNNKEL (reference sequence). The V end lost 3 bases, the J end lost 6 bases, and 8 bases lay between the germline ends. This CDR3 spans 12 amino acids. DNA for the CDR3: TGTGCCAGCAGCCAGGAGTTAGATGGCTACACCTTC. It encodes CASSQELDGYTF.